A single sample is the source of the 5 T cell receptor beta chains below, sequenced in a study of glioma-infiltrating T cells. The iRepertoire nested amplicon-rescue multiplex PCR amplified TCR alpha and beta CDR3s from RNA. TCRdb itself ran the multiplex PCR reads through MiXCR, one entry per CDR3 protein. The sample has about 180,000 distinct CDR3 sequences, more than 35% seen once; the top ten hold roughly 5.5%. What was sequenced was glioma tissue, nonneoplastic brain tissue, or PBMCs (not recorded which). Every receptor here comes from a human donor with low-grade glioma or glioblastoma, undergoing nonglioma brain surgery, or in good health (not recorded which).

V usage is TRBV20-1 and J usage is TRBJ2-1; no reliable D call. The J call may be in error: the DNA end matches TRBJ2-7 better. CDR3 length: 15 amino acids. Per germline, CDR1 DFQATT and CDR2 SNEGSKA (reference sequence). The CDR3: CSTIPTSALSYEQYF. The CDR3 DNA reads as TGCAGTACCATTCCCACCTCAGCTTTGTCCTACGAGCAGTACTTC.

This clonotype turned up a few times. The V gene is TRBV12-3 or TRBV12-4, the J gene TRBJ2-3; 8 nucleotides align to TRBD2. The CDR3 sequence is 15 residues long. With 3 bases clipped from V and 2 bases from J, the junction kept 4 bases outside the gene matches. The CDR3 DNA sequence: TGTGCCAGCAGTTTCGGGAGGGGGTACACAGATACGCAGTATTTT. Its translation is CASSFGRGYTDTQYF.

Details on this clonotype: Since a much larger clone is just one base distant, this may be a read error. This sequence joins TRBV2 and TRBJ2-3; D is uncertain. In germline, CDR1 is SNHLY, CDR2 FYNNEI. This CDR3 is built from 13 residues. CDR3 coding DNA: TGTGCCAGGCAGGTATCGTCCACAGATACGAAGTATTTT. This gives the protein CARQVSSTDTKYF.

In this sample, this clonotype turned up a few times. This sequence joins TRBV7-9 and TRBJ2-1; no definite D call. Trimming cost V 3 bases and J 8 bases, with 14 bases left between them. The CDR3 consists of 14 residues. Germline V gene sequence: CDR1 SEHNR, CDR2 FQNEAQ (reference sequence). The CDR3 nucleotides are TGTGCCAGCAGCTTTTTTTTGGGAACCGATGAGCAGTTCTTC. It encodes CASSFFLGTDEQFF.

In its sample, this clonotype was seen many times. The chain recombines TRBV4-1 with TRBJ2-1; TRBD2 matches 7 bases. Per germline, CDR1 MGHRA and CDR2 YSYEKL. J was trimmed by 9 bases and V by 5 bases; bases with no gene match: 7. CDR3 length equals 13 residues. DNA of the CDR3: TGCGCCAGCAGCAAGCGGGACTTGGGTGAGCAGTTCTTC. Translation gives CASSKRDLGEQFF.